This TCR beta chain was documented in a study of blood T cell repertoires in COVID-19. About the study: The study drew acute and convalescent COVID-19 samples from the United States, Italy and Spain. PBMCs, B-cell-depleted T cells, or T cells were the source of the cDNA or gDNA that made up the material.

Germline V CDR1 and CDR2: LGHDT, YNNKEL (reference sequence). The V segment lost 4 bases and the J segment 7 bases; nucleotides outside the gene matches: 9. The CDR3 spans 16 residues. As originally analysed: Reference gene primer amplification gave estimated nucleated cell counts. Assay used: immunoSEQ multiplex PCR; TCRdb lists only in-frame clones, some missing. The DNA gave D and trimming, while V, J and clone size come from that table. Of roughly 240,000 clones in the sample, about 82% were seen once. Seattle patients were enrolled while actively infected and followed longitudinally. Sequenced input: peripheral blood. This TCR derives from a woman older than 75 with COVID-19, enrolled during active disease. The chain employs TRBV3-1 (or the pseudogene TRBV3-2) and TRBJ1-6; 8 nucleotides agree with TRBD1. CDR3 amino acids: CASSPTSGQGNSPLHF. Written as DNA, the CDR3 is TGTGCCAGCAGCCCCACCTCCGGACAGGGAAATTCACCCCTCCACTTT.